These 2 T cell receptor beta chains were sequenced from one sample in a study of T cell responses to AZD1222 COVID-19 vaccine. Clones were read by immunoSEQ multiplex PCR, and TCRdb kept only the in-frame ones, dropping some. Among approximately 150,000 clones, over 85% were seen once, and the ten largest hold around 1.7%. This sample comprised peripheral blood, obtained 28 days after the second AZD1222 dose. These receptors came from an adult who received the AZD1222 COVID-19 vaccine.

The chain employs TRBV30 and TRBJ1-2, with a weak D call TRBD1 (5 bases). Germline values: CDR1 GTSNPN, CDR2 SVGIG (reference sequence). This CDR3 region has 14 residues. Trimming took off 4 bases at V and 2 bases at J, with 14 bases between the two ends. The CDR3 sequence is CAWTDWAGNYGYTF. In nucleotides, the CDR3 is TGTGCCTGGACGGATTGGGCAGGGAACTATGGCTACACCTTC.

CDR3 in amino acids: CASSLAGPYEQYF. As DNA, the CDR3 is TGTGCCAGCAGCTTAGCGGGACCCTACGAGCAGTACTTC. This sequence joins TRBV5-6 and TRBJ2-7; the match to TRBD2 covers 7 bases. Germline CDR1 is SGHDT and CDR2 is YYEEEE. The CDR3 runs 13 residues. V lost 2 bases, J lost 2 bases, and 1 base stayed unmatched.